This TCR beta chain was profiled in a study of blood T cells in healthy people across ages. Per germline, CDR1 MNHEY and CDR2 SMNVEV (reference sequence). Trimming removed 8 bases at V and 2 bases at J, with 13 bases between. The CDR3 length is 14 residues. A sample-barcoded 5' primer and a J-beta primer mix were used in a second PCR of about 7 to 12 cycles. TCRdb re-analysed the 5' RACE reads in MiXCR, keeping a single row per CDR3 protein. The repertoire includes 800,000 to 950,000 distinct CDR3 sequences, about 28% of them detected once, and 10% sits in the top ten. These data were also filed under a second study, of T cells of mothers and their children.

The rearrangement uses TRBV27 and TRBJ2-1, with D tentatively TRBD1 (6 bases). Material: blood. This TCR derives from a middle-aged woman in good health. In DNA form, the CDR3 reads TGTGCCAGCGGGGGCCAGACAACCTACAATGAGCAGTTCTTC. Translated: CASGGQTTYNEQFF.